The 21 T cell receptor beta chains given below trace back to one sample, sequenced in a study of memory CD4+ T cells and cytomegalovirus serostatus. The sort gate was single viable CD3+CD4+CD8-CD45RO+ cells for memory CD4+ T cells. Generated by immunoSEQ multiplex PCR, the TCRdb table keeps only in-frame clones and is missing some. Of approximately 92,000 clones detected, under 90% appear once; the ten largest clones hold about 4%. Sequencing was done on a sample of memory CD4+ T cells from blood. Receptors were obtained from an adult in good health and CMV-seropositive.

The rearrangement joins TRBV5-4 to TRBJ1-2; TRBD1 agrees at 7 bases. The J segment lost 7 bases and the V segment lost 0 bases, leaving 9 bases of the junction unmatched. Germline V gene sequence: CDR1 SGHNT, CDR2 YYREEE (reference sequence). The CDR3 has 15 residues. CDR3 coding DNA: TGTGCCAGCAGCTTGGCGCAGGGGGTGGTGGGTGGCTACACCTTC. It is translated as CASSLAQGVVGGYTF.

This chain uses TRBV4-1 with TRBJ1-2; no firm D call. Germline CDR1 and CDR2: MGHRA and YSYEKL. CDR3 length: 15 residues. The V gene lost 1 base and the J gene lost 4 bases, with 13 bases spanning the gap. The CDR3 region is CASSQGPPGVYGYTF. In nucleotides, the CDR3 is TGCGCCAGCAGCCAAGGGCCGCCTGGGGTCTATGGCTACACCTTC.

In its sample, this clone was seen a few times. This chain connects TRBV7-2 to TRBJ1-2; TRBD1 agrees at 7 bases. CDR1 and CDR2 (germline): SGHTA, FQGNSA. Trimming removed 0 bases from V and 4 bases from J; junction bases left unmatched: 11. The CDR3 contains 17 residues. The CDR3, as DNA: TGTGCCAGCAGCTTAGCGATATCGACAGGGAGGATCTATGGCTACACCTTC. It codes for CASSLAISTGRIYGYTF.

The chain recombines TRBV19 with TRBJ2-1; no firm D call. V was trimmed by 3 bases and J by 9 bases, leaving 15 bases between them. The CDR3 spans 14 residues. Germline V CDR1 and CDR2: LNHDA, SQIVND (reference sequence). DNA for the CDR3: TGTGCCAGTAGTATGTCTTCCGGCGTAGGTGAGCAGTTCTTC. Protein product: CASSMSSGVGEQFF.

CDR3 DNA: TGTGCCAGCAGTTTAGTCCAGCACTATGGCTACACCTTC. Translated, it gives CASSLVQHYGYTF. The V call is TRBV28, the J call TRBJ1-2; no firm D call. CDR3 length equals 13 residues. Germline CDR1 and CDR2: MDHEN and SYDVKM. With 2 bases removed from V and 3 bases from J, the gap between germline ends came to 7 bases.

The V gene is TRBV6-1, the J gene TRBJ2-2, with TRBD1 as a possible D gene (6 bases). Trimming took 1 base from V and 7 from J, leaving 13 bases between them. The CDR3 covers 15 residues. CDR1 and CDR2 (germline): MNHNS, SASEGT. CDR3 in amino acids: CASSEVRTVNGELFF. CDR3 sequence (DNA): TGTGCCAGCAGTGAAGTAAGGACAGTTAACGGGGAGCTGTTTTTT.

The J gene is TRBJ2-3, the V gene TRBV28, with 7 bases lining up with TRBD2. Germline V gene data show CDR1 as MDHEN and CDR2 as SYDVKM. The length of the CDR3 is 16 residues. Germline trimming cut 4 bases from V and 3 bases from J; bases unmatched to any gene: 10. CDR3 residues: CASSYGRRKGTDTQYF. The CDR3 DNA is TGTGCCAGCAGTTACGGGAGGAGGAAAGGGACAGATACGCAGTATTTT. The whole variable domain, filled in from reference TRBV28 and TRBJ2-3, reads DVKVTQSSRYLVKRTGEKVFLECVQDMDHENMFWYRQDPGLGLRLIYFSYDVKMKEKGDIPEGYSVSREKKERFSLILESASTNQTSMYLCASSYGRRKGTDTQYFGPGTRLTVL.

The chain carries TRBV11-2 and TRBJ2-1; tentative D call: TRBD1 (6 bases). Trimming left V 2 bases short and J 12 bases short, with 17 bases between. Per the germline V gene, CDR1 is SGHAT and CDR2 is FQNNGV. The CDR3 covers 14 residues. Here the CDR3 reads CASSLNRVRVGQFF. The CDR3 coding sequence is TGTGCCAGCAGCTTAAACAGGGTTAGGGTCGGGCAGTTCTTC.

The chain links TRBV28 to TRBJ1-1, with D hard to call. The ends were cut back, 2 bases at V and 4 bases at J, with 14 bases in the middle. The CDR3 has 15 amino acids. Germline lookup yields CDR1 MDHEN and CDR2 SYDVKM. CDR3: CASSLGQTWSTEAFF. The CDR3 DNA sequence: TGTGCCAGCAGTTTAGGGCAGACCTGGAGCACTGAAGCTTTCTTT.

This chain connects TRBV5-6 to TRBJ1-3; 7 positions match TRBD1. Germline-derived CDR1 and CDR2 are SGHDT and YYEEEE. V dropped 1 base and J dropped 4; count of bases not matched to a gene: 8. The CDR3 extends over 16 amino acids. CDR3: CASSLKYQGEGNTIYF. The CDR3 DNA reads TGTGCCAGCAGCTTGAAATATCAGGGGGAAGGAAACACCATATATTTT.

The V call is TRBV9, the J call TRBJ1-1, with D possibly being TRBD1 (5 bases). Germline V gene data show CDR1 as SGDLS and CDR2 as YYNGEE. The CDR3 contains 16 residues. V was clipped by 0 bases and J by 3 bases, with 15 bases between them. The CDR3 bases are TGTGCCAGCAGCGTAGGAGTGGAGGGGTTTGACACTGAAGCTTTCTTT. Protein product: CASSVGVEGFDTEAFF.

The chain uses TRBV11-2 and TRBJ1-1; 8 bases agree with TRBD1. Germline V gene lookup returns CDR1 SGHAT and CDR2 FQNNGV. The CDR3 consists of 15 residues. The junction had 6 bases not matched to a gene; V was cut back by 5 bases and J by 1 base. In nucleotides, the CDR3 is TGTGCCAGCAGCCTACGGACAGGGCGGAACACTGAAGCTTTCTTT. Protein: CASSLRTGRNTEAFF.

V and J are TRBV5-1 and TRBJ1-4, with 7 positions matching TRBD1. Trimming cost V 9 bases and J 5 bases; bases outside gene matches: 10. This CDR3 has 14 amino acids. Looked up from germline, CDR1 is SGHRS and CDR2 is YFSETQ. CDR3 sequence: CATARDSLNEKLFF. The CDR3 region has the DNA TGCGCCACCGCACGGGACAGCTTAAATGAAAAACTGTTTTTT.

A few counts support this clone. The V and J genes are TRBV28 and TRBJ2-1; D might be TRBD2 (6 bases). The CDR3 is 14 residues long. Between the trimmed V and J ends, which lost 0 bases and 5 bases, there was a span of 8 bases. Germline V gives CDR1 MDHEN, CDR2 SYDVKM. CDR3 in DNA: TGTGCCAGCAGTTTATGGGAGCGGGACAATGAGCAGTTCTTC. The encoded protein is CASSLWERDNEQFF. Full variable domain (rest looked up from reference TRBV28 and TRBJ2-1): DVKVTQSSRYLVKRTGEKVFLECVQDMDHENMFWYRQDPGLGLRLIYFSYDVKMKEKGDIPEGYSVSREKKERFSLILESASTNQTSMYLCASSLWERDNEQFFGPGTRLTVL.

The CDR3: CASSVRGQGSYNEQFF. The CDR3 DNA follows: TGTGCCAGCAGCGTAAGGGGGCAGGGGTCGTACAATGAGCAGTTCTTC. The chain is built from TRBV9 and TRBJ2-1; 7 bases are a match to TRBD1. Germline V gene lookup returns CDR1 SGDLS and CDR2 YYNGEE. The CDR3 has 16 amino acids. Germline trimming cut 1 base from V and 4 bases from J; bases unmatched to any gene: 8. Full variable domain (remainder filled in from reference TRBV9 and TRBJ2-1): DSGVTQTPKHLITATGQRVTLRCSPRSGDLSVYWYQQSLDQGLQFLIQYYNGEERAKGNILERFSAQQFPDLHSELNLSSLELGDSALYFCASSVRGQGSYNEQFFGPGTRLTVL.

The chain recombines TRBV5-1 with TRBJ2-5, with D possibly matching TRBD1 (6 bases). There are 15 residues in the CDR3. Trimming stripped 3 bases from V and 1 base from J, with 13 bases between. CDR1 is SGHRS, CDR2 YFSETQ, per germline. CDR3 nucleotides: TGCGCCAGCAGCTCCCAGACAGGTCTCCAAGAGACCCAGTACTTC. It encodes CASSSQTGLQETQYF.

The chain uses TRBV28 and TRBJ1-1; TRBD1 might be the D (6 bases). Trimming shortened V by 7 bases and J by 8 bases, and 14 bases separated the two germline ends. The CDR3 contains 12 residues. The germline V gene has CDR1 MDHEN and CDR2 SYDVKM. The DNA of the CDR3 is TGTGCCAGCACAACCCGGGGGCAGGAAGCTTTCTTT. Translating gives CASTTRGQEAFF.

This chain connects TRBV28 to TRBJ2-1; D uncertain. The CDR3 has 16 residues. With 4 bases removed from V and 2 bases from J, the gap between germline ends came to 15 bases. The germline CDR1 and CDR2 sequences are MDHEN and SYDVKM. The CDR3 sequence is CASSSTAAFPYNEQFF. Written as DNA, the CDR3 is TGTGCCAGCAGTTCCACCGCGGCATTCCCCTACAATGAGCAGTTCTTC.

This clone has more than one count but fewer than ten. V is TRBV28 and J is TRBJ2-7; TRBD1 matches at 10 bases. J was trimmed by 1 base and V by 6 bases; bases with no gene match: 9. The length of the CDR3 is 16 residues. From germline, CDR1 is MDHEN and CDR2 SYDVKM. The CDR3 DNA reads TGTGCCAGCAGGCCGCACCCGGGACAGGGGTCCTACGAGCAGTACTTC. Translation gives CASRPHPGQGSYEQYF.

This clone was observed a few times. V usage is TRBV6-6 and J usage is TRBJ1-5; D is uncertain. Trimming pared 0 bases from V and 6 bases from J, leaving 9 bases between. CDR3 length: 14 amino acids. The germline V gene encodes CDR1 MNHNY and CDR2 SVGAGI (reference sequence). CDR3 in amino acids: CASSYSNGVQPQHF. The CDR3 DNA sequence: TGTGCCAGCAGTTACTCGAATGGTGTTCAGCCCCAGCATTTT.

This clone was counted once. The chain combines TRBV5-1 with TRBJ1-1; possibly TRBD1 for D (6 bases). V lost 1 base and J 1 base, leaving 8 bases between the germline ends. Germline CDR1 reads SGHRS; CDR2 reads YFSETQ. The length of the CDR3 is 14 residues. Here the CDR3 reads CASSLWGQNTEAFF. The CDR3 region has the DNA TGCGCCAGCAGCTTGTGGGGGCAGAACACTGAAGCTTTCTTT.